This TCR beta chain was recorded in a study of blood T cell repertoires in COVID-19. Turning to the study itself: The United States, Italy and Spain supplied acute and convalescent COVID-19 samples. In each case, the material was cDNA or gDNA derived from T cells, B-cell-depleted T cells, or PBMCs.

The germline V gene encodes CDR1 SGHRS and CDR2 YFSETQ. The CDR3 covers 14 residues. The trim removed 0 bases at V and 7 bases at J, leaving 5 bases unmatched. Authors' processing steps: Researchers report that nucleated cell counts were estimated from reference gene primer amplification. Here immunoSEQ multiplex PCR was the method, and the copy in TCRdb shows in-frame clones only, minus some. V and J calls and clone size are given by that table; D and trimming were obtained from the DNA. The sample includes a few hundred thousand clones, roughly 82% seen only once; the top ten take roughly an eighth.

The V gene is TRBV5-1, the J gene TRBJ1-2; 8 nucleotides line up with TRBD1. This sequence originates from an elderly man with acute or convalescent COVID-19. The sample taken for sequencing was peripheral blood. CDR3 bases: TGCGCCAGCAGCTTGGATCAGGGGGCGGGTGGCTACACCTTC. Protein: CASSLDQGAGGYTF.